This T cell receptor (beta chain) was recorded in a study of CD8 T cells in ankylosing spondylitis (TCRdb year 2017). About the investigation overall: The study profiled T cell receptor beta repertoires in healthy donors and ankylosing spondylitis patients to find disease-linked TCR variants. The whole study cohort included roughly 110 healthy donors and over 20 ankylosing spondylitis patients. Peripheral blood samples were taken, and synovial fluid was additionally collected from ankylosing spondylitis patients.

Based on the germline V gene (reference sequence), the CDR1 and CDR2 sequences are LGHDT and YNNKEL. Counted from cysteine to phenylalanine, this CDR3 has 15 amino acids. The entry retains the CDR3 DNA only, 45 bases that are in frame from base 1. V and J are truncated by 2 bases and 4 bases respectively, leaving an intervening sequence of 12 bases. General conclusions and limits of the study: Blood from ankylosing spondylitis patients appeared to be characterized by a TCR beta motif made up of several highly homologous amino acid variants. The disease-linked clones were reported as significantly enriched in matched synovial fluid samples from ankylosing spondylitis patients. A CD8+ phenotype was shown by the disease-linked clones, which were found at relatively low frequencies in peripheral blood. Some of the motif variants had been reported before in the synovial fluid and blood of reactive arthritis patients, a finding that suggests common disease-initiation mechanisms.

The reads were generated on an Illumina HiSeq 2500. Quantitative 5'-RACE with molecular barcodes was used to prepare TCR beta libraries. The authors processed their data as follows. To identify disease-linked TCR variants, a new computational method was used, one built on a probabilistic model of VDJ rearrangement. The raw public data were reprocessed by TCRdb itself: fastp quality trimming at Q25, MiXCR clonotype calling, in-frame beta chains only. Rows matching on CDR3 protein sequence are summarized as one entry with the most common DNA and genes. These V and J calls rely on TCRdb rather than the paper's analysis. The sample table holds some 840,000 distinct CDR3 sequences, of which 10% to 15% were seen once. The ten largest clones take up approximately 0.46% of the sample. This clonotype was recorded a few times. It lacks a known antigen. No base-level quality is on record; no much larger clone is a single base apart.

The sequenced sample consisted of blood, either unsorted or a sorted T cell fraction (not recorded which). The chain is made from TRBV3-1 and TRBJ2-1; no D gene can be assigned with confidence. The sequence derives from a male donor with ankylosing spondylitis. In nucleotide form, the sequence is TGTGCCAGCAGCCAATCCCAGGCAGGTTACAATGAGCAGTTCTTC. This sequence encodes CASSQSQAGYNEQFF.